This T cell receptor (beta chain) is from a study of blood T cell repertoires in COVID-19 (TCRdb year 2020). For context, the study as a whole: Collaborator samples came from the United States, Italy and Spain and covered acute and convalescent phases of COVID-19. Deeply sampled blood TCRbeta repertoires from subjects exposed to, actively infected with, or recovered from COVID-19 were included in the dataset. The repertoires were released in a freely available public database intended as a resource for research on the immune response to SARS-CoV-2. A de-identified subject ID, COVID-19 status, age in years and sex were almost always included in the sample metadata. HLA class I and class II types, where available, came from metadata supplied by the sample provider rather than from assay-based typing. The samples were drawn from two sources: the first 160 participants of the ongoing ImmuneRACE study, and over 1,000 subjects contributed by 6 global collaborators. The material from the prospective study consisted of cDNA or gDNA derived from T cells, B-cell-depleted T cells, or PBMCs. Study-wide conclusions, independent of this receptor: How much clinical and demographic metadata was included differed by source and by participant, and the metadata was provided uncurated.

TCRbeta CDR3 regions were amplified from genomic DNA using the immunoSEQ Assay, a bias-controlled multiplex PCR. The original methods were these. Within the assay, amplification of reference gene primers was used to estimate how many nucleated cells each sample contained. To quantify the absolute abundance of each unique TCRbeta CDR3 rearrangement, sequence reads were collapsed and filtered. Productive Simpson clonality was computed per sample as the square root of Simpson's diversity index over productive rearrangements. This immuneACCESS table, as held by TCRdb, lists in-frame sequences with V and J called but not all clones. Of the missing ones, under half trace to an unresolved V gene in checked studies; the others have no known cause. That table furnishes V, J and clone size, whereas the DNA furnished D and trimming. This sample holds about 440,000 clones; around 89% were observed only once. The ten largest clones take up around 4.4% of the sample.

The collaborating institutions used their own protocols to collect whole blood in K2EDTA tubes. For TCRbeta analysis, collaborator samples were shipped as frozen whole blood, as isolated PBMCs, or as DNA extracted from either sample type. Comments on this clone: The clone's antigen remains unknown. Base qualities are not provided; no much larger clone lies one nucleotide away.

Sequenced: peripheral blood. This TCR derives from a woman under 40 with acute or convalescent COVID-19.

The sequence in DNA is TGTGCCAGCAGCCAAGCAGTTAGGGCTAGCGGTTCCTACAATGAGCAGTTCTTC. The resulting protein is CASSQAVRASGSYNEQFF. The chain couples TRBV4-2 to TRBJ2-1, with 7 central nucleotides matching TRBD2. The V end gives up 1 base and the J end 1 base, leaving 10 bases in the junction not matched to a gene. Via the germline V gene, CDR1 is LGHNA and CDR2 YNFKEQ. There are 18 amino acids in the CDR3, from cysteine to phenylalanine inclusive. Only CDR3 DNA is held: 54 bases, read in frame from base 1.